The sequence of this T cell receptor beta chain was determined in a study of CD8 T cells in ankylosing spondylitis. The sample holds a few counts of this clonotype. What it binds is unknown. Study results and limitations: Clones linked with disease were CD8+ and fairly uncommon in the peripheral blood. About 8 highly homologous variants made up a TCR beta motif, and this motif appeared characteristic of ankylosing spondylitis blood.

TCRdb called the 5' RACE reads again in MiXCR, with one record for every CDR3 protein. Among about 390,000 distinct CDR3 sequences, about 20% were seen once, and the ten largest hold about 17%. Trimming removed 1 base at V and 12 bases at J, with 7 bases between. The CDR3 contains 11 residues. In germline, CDR1 is LGHDT, CDR2 YNNKEL (reference sequence). The sequence was collected from a male donor with ankylosing spondylitis. The sequencing input was blood, either unsorted or a sorted T cell fraction (not recorded which). The chain joins TRBV3-1 to TRBJ2-1, with D unresolved. The CDR3 is CASSQGLRQFF. The DNA for the CDR3 is TGTGCCAGCAGCCAAGGACTGCGGCAGTTCTTC.